This TCR beta chain was found in a study of technical replicates of blood from a few donors. Clones were read by immunoSEQ multiplex PCR, and TCRdb kept only the in-frame ones, dropping some. The table shows about 79,000 clones, with roughly 92% occurring only once. Trimming took off 5 bases at V and 5 bases at J, with 19 bases between the two ends. Germline V gives CDR1 MNHEY, CDR2 SMNVEV (reference sequence). The CDR3 has 17 residues. The receptor was derived from a human donor in good health. This chain uses TRBV27 with TRBJ1-6; D is undetermined. The sequenced sample consisted of T cells isolated from PBMCs. The CDR3 sequence is CASSLISSPTNNSPLHF. In nucleotides, the CDR3 is TGTGCCAGCAGTCTCATCTCAAGCCCCACGAATAATTCACCCCTCCACTTT.